This TCR beta chain was sequenced in a study of control samples from healthy donors and cancer patients. Germline lookup yields CDR1 SGDLS and CDR2 YYNGEE. This CDR3 has 14 amino acids. V dropped 0 bases and J dropped 2 bases, with 8 bases sitting between them. Measured with immunoSEQ multiplex PCR; TCRdb has only the in-frame clones, and not every one. There are 90,000 to 100,000 clones in the sample; around nine tenths occur only once, and about 4% lies in the top ten. The sequencing input was blood. This receptor was obtained from a young woman in good health. The rearrangement joins TRBV9 to TRBJ1-2, with D tentatively TRBD1 (5 bases). CDR3 protein: CASSVDRGNYGYTF. The CDR3 DNA sequence: TGTGCCAGCAGCGTAGATCGGGGGAACTATGGCTACACCTTC.